This record looks at one T cell receptor (beta chain) sequence and its context. This clonotype has ten or more counts. Its antigen is not yet known. No much larger clone exists at a distance of one base, and base qualities are not known. The record originates from a study of T-cell memory formation after mild COVID-19 (dated by TCRdb to 2020 to 2023). Some background on the complete study: Most TCR sequence clusters were specific to one of the two donors. The cohort comprised two young, previously healthy adult volunteers, one female and one male. In two donors, T-cell clones that expanded and contracted after mild COVID-19 were followed by sequencing TCRalpha and TCRbeta repertoires longitudinally.

PBMCs were isolated by Ficoll-Paque density gradient centrifugation. The listed sequencing device is Illumina NovaSeq 6000. Using 5'RACE with constant-segment primers, TCRalpha and TCRbeta cDNA libraries were constructed, with sample barcodes and unique molecular identifiers added in the process. Trizol reagent was used to extract RNA from every sample. Libraries were amplified in two PCR steps, with a second sample barcode and Illumina TruSeq adapters added in the second step. Libraries were sequenced on an Illumina NovaSeq with 2 x 150 bp paired-end reads. In the source study's methods: With migec v1.2.7, reads were demultiplexed and then collapsed into UMI-guided consensus sequences. Using mixcr v2.1.11, the UMI consensuses were aligned to TRA and TRB V and J templates and assembled into clonotypes. A clonotype was counted as expanded or contracted only if both edgeR and NoisET called the change significant, with noise models trained on biological replicates. For edgeR calls, a false discovery rate-adjusted p below 0.01 and a log2 fold-change threshold of 1 were applied. PCA with hierarchical clustering of max-normalized trajectories of the 1000 most abundant clonotypes was used as exploratory dynamics analysis. Separately sequenced CD4+ and CD8+ repertoires were used to assign the CD4 or CD8 phenotype of responding clones. Clones were called with MiXCR by TCRdb after fastp trimmed the public reads at Q25, and only in-frame beta chains were retained. Duplicate CDR3 protein sequences are folded into a single record with the most common DNA and genes. None of the V and J calls come from the authors' own analysis; TCRdb made them. The sample records under 650,000 distinct CDR3 sequences, roughly 17% of which are singletons. Around 12% of the sample comes from the top ten.

Study-wide conclusions, independent of this receptor: SARS-CoV-2 specificity was not confirmed for the second-wave clones peaking on day 37. Clones that contracted from day 15 to 85 showed balanced CD4/CD8 phenotypes, whereas a second wave of clones that expanded from day 15 to 37 leaned towards CD4+. Some responding clones were detected in pre-infection memory, suggesting pre-existing cross-reactive memory T cells joined the SARS-CoV-2 response. Only two mild cases were covered by the study, and larger cohorts that include severe cases with pre-infection samples were considered necessary. Contracting CD4+ clones appeared mostly in the CM and EM memory subsets, whereas CD8+ clones were enriched in EMRA.

This clonotype was sampled from an adult woman who had mild COVID-19 (a few samples of this study predate the infection). The sample titles of this study are shuffled in the database, so cell type and time point are left out; the donor was told from shared clones. Material for sequencing was PBMCs or a T cell subset sorted from them (not recorded which).

The CDR3 reads CASSSEGLAGRRRDTQYF. The DNA sequence reads TGTGCCAGCAGCTCCGAGGGACTAGCGGGGAGAAGGAGAGATACGCAGTATTTT. The sequence joins TRBV7-2 to TRBJ2-3; 13 bases in between match TRBD2. CDR1 and CDR2 (SGHTA, FQGNSA) derive from the germline V gene. V loses 4 bases at its end and J loses 5 bases; junction bases beyond the gene matches: 12. From the cysteine up to the phenylalanine, the CDR3 has a length of 18 residues. Of all the DNA, just the CDR3 is kept, 54 bases in frame from base 1.